The T cell receptor beta chain described here comes from a study of breast tumors, draining lymph nodes, adjacent tissues. The lymph nodes were axillary draining lymph nodes from breast cancer patients. Remarks on this clonotype: Its specificity is not known. This is likely a read error, given that the CDR3 carries no conserved phenylalanine or tryptophan at its end. No DNA is shown, since the ends of the CDR3 on it are uncertain; the CDR3 is the one TCRdb lists.

Points from the study as a whole: Tumor T cell lymph node origin was a supported hypothesis, not proven. The data were judged consistent with most tumor T cells coming from lymph node and expanding in tumor. Tumor repertoires ranked between lymph nodes and nontumor tissue in diversity, with V and J gene preferences. Luminal-like breast cancer showed significantly greater tumor-nontumor repertoire similarity than basal-like breast cancer did.

TCRdb independently ran MiXCR on the multiplex PCR reads; one entry per CDR3 protein. The sample holds about 230,000 distinct CDR3 sequences, around 32% seen once. The sample comprised axillary lymph node tissue. The origin of this receptor is a female donor with breast cancer. Some clones in this sample may be carry-over from other donors' samples.

The CDR3 protein is CASSIGGGSNTGELMS. The chain uses TRBV19 and TRBJ2-2; whether TRBD1, the table's D call, matches the DNA was not checked. Including both end residues, the CDR3 is 16 amino acids long. CDR1 is LNHDA and CDR2 is SQIVND in the germline V gene (reference sequence).